This TCR beta chain was sequenced for a study of blood T cell repertoires in COVID-19. Study context: Researchers got acute and convalescent COVID-19 samples from the United States, Italy and Spain. PBMCs, B-cell-depleted T cells, or T cells provided the cDNA or gDNA that made up the material.

The length of the CDR3 is 16 residues. In germline, CDR1 is MGHDK, CDR2 SYGVNS. After removal of 5 bases from V and 2 bases from J, the junction contained 7 bases not matched to a gene. In the authors' workflow: Estimation of nucleated cell counts was performed using reference gene primer amplification. Assay used: immunoSEQ multiplex PCR; TCRdb lists only in-frame clones, some missing. D and trimming come from the DNA, and the V and J calls and clone size come from that table. Of tens of thousands of clones listed, approximately 90% are singletons. The V gene is TRBV25-1, the J gene TRBJ2-3; 10 nucleotides align to TRBD2. This TCR came from a man of 80 years or more with acute or convalescent COVID-19. The material sequenced was peripheral blood. CDR3 DNA: TGTGCCAGCAGTCTGGGACTAGCGAGGAACACAGATACGCAGTATTTT. Translating gives CASSLGLARNTDTQYF.